These T cell receptor beta chains were read from a single sample in a study of blood T cell repertoires in COVID-19. Sequencing was performed with immunoSEQ multiplex PCR; in TCRdb, only in-frame clones are kept and a portion is missing. The sample yields 250,000 to 350,000 clones, approximately 90% seen once. The sequenced material came from PBMCs or T cells enriched from blood (not recorded which). Receptors originate from a woman in her 50s who had recovered from COVID-19. CDR3s include the opening cysteine and the closing phenylalanine or tryptophan. A D gene is named only where the DNA matches it firmly. Not every row has a clone size; where given, it reads once, few, many or a size class.

size	V	J	D	DNA	CDR3
-	TRBV18	TRBJ1-2	TRBD1	TGTGCCAGCTCACCACCGGGACAGGGGTTTGGCTACACCTTC	CASSPPGQGFGYTF
once	TRBV9	TRBJ1-3	-	TGTGCCAGCAGCCCTAACACAGGGTGGAACACCATATATTTT	CASSPNTGWNTIYF
-	TRBV7-8	TRBJ1-1	TRBD1	TGTGCCAGCAGCTTAGAATCGGGACAGTCGAACACTGAAGCTTTCTTT	CASSLESGQSNTEAFF
-	TRBV7-9	TRBJ1-6	-	TGTGCCAGCAGCTTGGAGGGATTAGGTAATTCACCCCTCCACTTT	CASSLEGLGNSPLHF
-	TRBV7-2	TRBJ1-2	TRBD1	TGTGCCAGCAGCGGTCAACAGGGGGTGCGCGGGGCTGGCTACACCTTC	CASSGQQGVRGAGYTF
-	TRBV7-9	TRBJ2-2	-	TGTGCCAGCAGCCCGGACACGAACACCGGGGAGCTGTTTTTT	CASSPDTNTGELFF
-	TRBV7-2	TRBJ2-1	TRBD2	TGTGCCAGCAGCTCGCAAGGAGGACTAGCGGGATACAATGAGCAGTTCTTC	CASSSQGGLAGYNEQFF
few	TRBV6-5	TRBJ1-1	-	TGTGCCAGCAGACCCAACATCAACAGGGAGGGGGCTTTCTTT	CASRPNINREGAFF
-	TRBV2	TRBJ1-1	-	TGTGCCAGCAGTAGGGGCAGAAACACTGAAGCTTTCTTT	CASSRGRNTEAFF
-	TRBV6-5	TRBJ2-3	-	TGTGCCAGCAGTTACCGCGGAGTAAGCCCCACAGATACGCAGTATTTT	CASSYRGVSPTDTQYF
-	TRBV28	TRBJ1-2	TRBD1	TGTGCCAGCAGAACGACAGGGGGATCGAACTATGGCTACACCTTC	CASRTTGGSNYGYTF
-	TRBV3-1/TRBV3-2	TRBJ2-4	TRBD1	TGTGCCACCGAGGACAGGGCGAGGGCCAAAAACATTCAGTACTTC	CATEDRARAKNIQYF
-	TRBV6-1	TRBJ2-4	-	TGTGCCAGCAGTGAGTCGGGGGGCGGTCGTGGGGACATTCAGTACTTC	CASSESGGGRGDIQYF
-	TRBV5-1	TRBJ2-1	-	TGCGCCAGCAGCTTGTCACGTCTAGAGGATGAGCAGTTCTTC	CASSLSRLEDEQFF
-	TRBV7-9	TRBJ2-6	TRBD2	TGTGCCAACTCGGGACTAGCGGACTCTGGGGCCAACGTCCTGACTTTC	CANSGLADSGANVLTF
-	TRBV6-5	TRBJ2-7	TRBD2	TGTGCCAGCCAAAAGCGGGAGGGGAACTCCTACGAGCAGTACTTC	CASQKREGNSYEQYF
once	TRBV4-3	TRBJ2-5	-	TGCGCCAGCTTTCAGGTCGGGAGAAGACAAGAGACCCAGTACTTC	CASFQVGRRQETQYF
-	TRBV5-6	TRBJ1-1	-	TGTGCCAGCAGCTTGTACCTACCGGGAGCTGAAGCTTTCTTT	CASSLYLPGAEAFF
-	TRBV9	TRBJ1-5	TRBD1	TGTGCCAGCAGCATCGGGACAGAACCCAATCAGCCCCAGCATTTT	CASSIGTEPNQPQHF
-	TRBV11-2	TRBJ1-2	-	TGTGCCAGCAGCTTAGAAGCGGGGACTCCCCGTAATGGCTACACCTTC	CASSLEAGTPRNGYTF
-	TRBV12-3/TRBV12-4	TRBJ1-2	-	TGTGCCAGCAGTTTACGGGGAGGGTATGGCTACACCTTC	CASSLRGGYGYTF
-	TRBV3-1/TRBV3-2	TRBJ2-1	-	TGTGCCAGCAGCCAAGATCAGGGGGGAGGTCTCAATGAGCAGTTCTTC	CASSQDQGGGLNEQFF
-	TRBV30	TRBJ1-5	-	TGTGCCTGGAGTGTCCCCGGCGCAGGTCAGCCCCAGCATTTT	CAWSVPGAGQPQHF
few	TRBV7-2	TRBJ2-1	TRBD2	TGTGCCAGCAGCTTAAGGGCTAGCGGGAGTCTTTCCTACAATGAGCAGTTCTTC	CASSLRASGSLSYNEQFF
-	TRBV7-9	TRBJ2-1	-	TGTGCCAGCGAATTACAGGGTTGGGATGAGCAGTTCTTC	CASELQGWDEQFF
-	TRBV3-1/TRBV3-2	TRBJ1-6	-	TGTGCCAGCAGCCCACCCCCGGGACAAGGGAATTCACCCCTCCACTTT	CASSPPPGQGNSPLHF
-	TRBV7-2	TRBJ1-2	-	TGTGCCAGCAGCTTAAAAATGATCCTGTCAGGGGGCTACACCTTC	CASSLKMILSGGYTF
-	TRBV28	TRBJ1-6	TRBD1	TGTGCCAGCAGCTCCGGGACAGGGAAACATTCACCCCTCCACTTT	CASSSGTGKHSPLHF
-	TRBV10-1	TRBJ2-1	-	TGCGCCAGCTCGCCCCACAGGTTTGACAATGAGCAGTTCTTC	CASSPHRFDNEQFF
-	TRBV14	TRBJ2-1	TRBD1	TGTGCCAGCAGCCAAGAGTGGGTGACAGGGAGAGGTCGCAATGAGCAGTTCTTC	CASSQEWVTGRGRNEQFF
few	TRBV6-5	TRBJ2-7	-	TGTGCCAGCAGAACGCGGGACAGTGTCTACTACGAGCAGTACTTC	CASRTRDSVYYEQYF
-	TRBV28	TRBJ1-2	-	TGTGCCAGCAGCACACGGTCAGGGTATACCTATGGCTACACCTTC	CASSTRSGYTYGYTF
-	TRBV3-1/TRBV3-2	TRBJ2-7	TRBD2	TGTGCCAGCAGCCTAATAGCGGGGACCTACGAGCAGTACTTC	CASSLIAGTYEQYF
-	TRBV7-2	TRBJ1-5	TRBD1	TGTGCCAGCAGCGCAGGCAAGGGGACAGGGGTCAATCAGCCCCAGCATTTT	CASSAGKGTGVNQPQHF
once	TRBV28	TRBJ1-2	TRBD1	TGTGCCAGCAGCGCCGGGACAGGGGCACACTATGGCTACACCTTC	CASSAGTGAHYGYTF
-	TRBV7-3	TRBJ2-1	TRBD1	TGTGCCAGCAAAACTAGACAGGGGGCGCAAAATGAGCAGTTCTTC	CASKTRQGAQNEQFF
-	TRBV7-2	TRBJ2-5	-	TGTGCCAGCAGCCCAGTGGTTGGGGCTAGCGCGGAGACCCAGTACTTC	CASSPVVGASAETQYF
-	TRBV20-1	TRBJ1-2	-	TGCAGTGCTAGTGGAAGGGGGAAGCTGGGGGGCTACACCTTC	CSASGRGKLGGYTF
once	TRBV6-2/TRBV6-3	TRBJ2-1	-	TGTGCCAGCAGTTACGAGGGTGAGCAGTTCTTC	CASSYEGEQFF
-	TRBV18	TRBJ1-5	TRBD1	TGTGCCAGCTCACAGACAGGGGGTGATCAGCCCCAGCATTTT	CASSQTGGDQPQHF
few	TRBV28	TRBJ1-1	TRBD1	TGTGCCAGCAGAAGGTCCCGGACAGGGTCCCCTGAAGCTTTCTTT	CASRRSRTGSPEAFF
-	TRBV2	TRBJ2-1	TRBD2	TGTGCCAGCAGCATGGGACTAGTTGGGGATGAGCAGTTCTTC	CASSMGLVGDEQFF
-	TRBV18	TRBJ1-2	TRBD1	TGTGCCAGCTCCACAGGGGCTGGGGGCTACACCTTC	CASSTGAGGYTF
-	TRBV27	TRBJ2-1	TRBD2	TGTGCCAGCAGTATTTACGTTAGCGGGAGGGACCACAATGAGCAGTTCTTC	CASSIYVSGRDHNEQFF
-	TRBV19	TRBJ1-5	-	TGTGCCAGTAGTATTAGGGGCAGCAATCAGCCCCAGCATTTT	CASSIRGSNQPQHF
few	TRBV24-1	TRBJ1-1	TRBD1	TGTGCCACCAGTGATGCCCGGACAGGGCGGACTGAAGCTTTCTTT	CATSDARTGRTEAFF